These 28 T cell receptor beta chains were all obtained from the same sample, sequenced in a study of T cell responses to AZD1222 COVID-19 vaccine. TCRdb keeps only in-frame clones here, not all; method: immunoSEQ multiplex PCR. The data contain approximately 110,000 clones, roughly 90% of them singletons. The sequencing used peripheral blood, collected on day 0 of AZD1222 vaccination. Receptor source: an adult in good health.

This chain joins TRBV27 and TRBJ2-7; 7 nucleotides match TRBD1. The V segment lost 8 bases and the J segment 3 bases; nucleotides outside the gene matches: 10. CDR1 is MNHEY, CDR2 SMNVEV, per germline (reference sequence). CDR3 size: 14 residues. In nucleotides, the CDR3 is TGTGCCAGCTCAGCCGCCGGGACAGTCTACGAGCAGTACTTC. Its translation: CASSAAGTVYEQYF.

The J gene is TRBJ1-1, the V gene TRBV3-1 (or the pseudogene TRBV3-2); no clear D gene. CDR1 and CDR2 (germline): LGHDT, YNNKEL (reference sequence). V dropped 1 base and J dropped 4 bases, with 4 bases sitting between them. There are 12 residues in the CDR3. Written as DNA, the CDR3 is TGTGCCAGCAGCCAAGGGAGCACTGAAGCTTTCTTT. This codes for CASSQGSTEAFF.

The chain uses TRBV3-1 (or the pseudogene TRBV3-2) and TRBJ2-3, with 7 nucleotides matching TRBD2. Germline CDR1 LGHDT, CDR2 YNNKEL (reference sequence). The CDR3 extends over 16 amino acids. With V trimmed by 4 bases and J by 2 bases, 9 bases remained unmatched. CDR3 sequence: CASSLRTGGSTDTQYF. CDR3 DNA sequence: TGTGCCAGCAGCCTACGGACGGGAGGCTCCACAGATACGCAGTATTTT.

This clone came up once. One end of the junction does not line up with germline, which may come from a read error. The chain combines TRBV10-3 with TRBJ1-6; D perhaps matches TRBD1 (6 bases). In germline, CDR1 is ENHRY, CDR2 SYGVKD. This CDR3 is 16 amino acids long. CDR3 in amino acids: CAISGSGAGHNSPLHF. The CDR3 DNA sequence: TGTGCCATCAGTGGGTCGGGGGCAGGCCATAATTCACCTCTCCACTTT.

The table lists this clone with a few counts. V and J are TRBV2 and TRBJ1-5; D is perhaps TRBD1 (5 bases). V was pared by 0 bases and J by 9 bases, with 15 bases between. The CDR3 runs 15 residues. Germline assignment: CDR1 SNHLY and CDR2 FYNNEI. Written as DNA, the CDR3 is TGTGCCAGCAGTGAAGCGCTGATTGGGGCTGCGCCCCAGCATTTT. Translating gives CASSEALIGAAPQHF.

The chain couples TRBV9 to TRBJ2-7; D is uncertain. The CDR3 runs to 14 residues. Germline V lookup: CDR1 SGDLS, CDR2 YYNGEE. Between the trimmed V and J ends, which lost 4 bases and 1 base, there was a span of 12 bases. CDR3 DNA: TGTGCCAGCAGCCCCCGGACCGCTTCCTACGAGCAGTACTTC. This encodes CASSPRTASYEQYF.

The V gene is TRBV14, the J gene TRBJ2-7, with 7 bases identical to TRBD1. The V gene's germline CDR1 is SGHDN and CDR2 FVKESK. The CDR3 sequence is 13 residues long. The trim removed 4 bases at V and 5 bases at J, leaving 5 bases unmatched. Here the CDR3 reads CASSLMTGNEQYF. CDR3 nucleotides: TGTGCCAGCAGCCTAATGACAGGGAACGAGCAGTACTTC.

CDR3 coding DNA: TGTGCCACCAGTGATGCCGGGGCTCCCGGCACAGATACGCAGTATTTT. It yields the protein CATSDAGAPGTDTQYF. The chain uses TRBV24-1 and TRBJ2-3; the D gene could be TRBD1 or TRBD2 (5 bases each). Germline V gene sequence: CDR1 KGHDR, CDR2 SFDVKD. The V end was cut by 3 bases, the J end by 1 base, with 13 bases between. The CDR3 contains 16 residues.

The chain is built from TRBV15 and TRBJ2-2, with D possibly being TRBD2 (5 bases). CDR3 size: 16 residues. Trimming removed 3 bases at V and 6 bases at J, with 17 bases between. Looked up from germline, CDR1 is LNHNV and CDR2 is YYDKDF (reference sequence). The CDR3 sequence: CATSRMVSASPGELFF. CDR3 bases: TGTGCCACCAGCAGGATGGTTAGCGCCTCGCCCGGGGAGCTGTTTTTT.

The chain has TRBV28 and TRBJ2-5, with a possible D match to TRBD2 (6 bases). The CDR3 spans 21 residues. V was shortened by 4 bases and J by 3 bases, with 33 bases between the two germline ends. In germline, CDR1 is MDHEN, CDR2 SYDVKM. Here the CDR3 reads CASSSPGFLAPLGALKETQYF. CDR3 sequence (DNA): TGTGCCAGCAGTTCCCCCGGGTTTCTAGCGCCCTTGGGTGCGCTGAAAGAGACCCAGTACTTC.

J is TRBJ2-6 and V is TRBV19, with D hard to call. CDR3 length: 17 residues. Between the trimmed V and J ends, which lost 3 bases and 0 bases, there was a span of 12 bases. The germline V gene has CDR1 LNHDA and CDR2 SQIVND (reference sequence). CDR3 region: CASSIPQLSSGANVLTF. As DNA, the CDR3 is TGTGCCAGTAGTATTCCCCAACTGAGCTCTGGGGCCAACGTCCTGACTTTC.

The gene calls are TRBV4-1 and TRBJ1-1; D gene unclear. V gave up 1 base and J gave up 5 bases, with 11 bases separating them. The CDR3 contains 14 residues. Germline V gene sequence: CDR1 MGHRA, CDR2 YSYEKL. The CDR3 loop is CASSQVRVRTEAFF. The CDR3 DNA sequence: TGCGCCAGCAGCCAAGTTCGCGTGAGGACTGAAGCTTTCTTT.

J is TRBJ2-3 and V is TRBV30; TRBD2 agrees at 13 bases. J gave up 6 bases and V 4 bases, and 7 bases lay outside the gene matches. Germline V gene data show CDR1 as GTSNPN and CDR2 as SVGIG (reference sequence). CDR3 size: 15 residues. The CDR3 sequence is CAWMLGLAGVDTQYF. DNA of the CDR3: TGTGCCTGGATGCTCGGACTAGCGGGAGTGGATACGCAGTATTTT. The variable domain in full, with the rest retrieved from reference TRBV30 and TRBJ2-3, is SQTIHQWPATLVQPVGSPLSLECTVEGTSNPNLYWYRQAAGRGLQLLFYSVGIGQISSEVPQNLSASRPQDRQFILSSKKLLLSDSGFYLCAWMLGLAGVDTQYFGPGTRLTVL.

In its sample, this clone was seen a few times. The rearrangement links TRBV7-2 to TRBJ2-3; possibly TRBD2 for D (6 bases). Germline V CDR1 and CDR2: SGHTA, FQGNSA. V was clipped by 3 bases and J by 0 bases, with 10 bases between them. This CDR3 is built from 15 residues. CDR3 residues: CASSFSGTSTDTQYF. CDR3 bases: TGTGCCAGCAGCTTCTCCGGGACTAGCACAGATACGCAGTATTTT.

V usage is TRBV27 and J usage is TRBJ2-5, with D tentatively TRBD1 (6 bases). V was shortened by 6 bases and J by 5 bases, with 13 bases between the two germline ends. The CDR3 is 13 amino acids. In germline, CDR1 is MNHEY, CDR2 SMNVEV (reference sequence). CDR3 coding DNA: TGTGCCAGCAGGGGGGCGTGGGCGGAGACCCAGTACTTC. Its translation is CASRGAWAETQYF.

The chain has TRBV18 and TRBJ1-5; D gene uncertain. V was shortened by 6 bases and J by 1 base, with 10 bases between the two germline ends. CDR3 length equals 14 residues. Germline V CDR1 and CDR2: KGHSH, LQKENI. This CDR3 is CASSLSPSNQPQHF. The CDR3 region has the DNA TGTGCCAGCTCCCTCAGTCCCAGCAATCAGCCCCAGCATTTT.

The chain uses TRBV29-1 and TRBJ1-1, with unresolved D. The germline gives CDR1 SQVTM, CDR2 ANQGSEA. The CDR3 has 12 residues. The germline V and J ends were trimmed by 6 bases and 6 bases, with 14 bases remaining between them. The DNA of the CDR3 is TGCAGCGTCCGGGGTCTGGGTCCTGAAGCTTTCTTT. Translating it yields CSVRGLGPEAFF.

V is TRBV20-1 and J is TRBJ1-2, with D perhaps matching TRBD1 (5 bases). Germline CDR1 and CDR2: DFQATT and SNEGSKA (reference sequence). The V gene lost 3 bases and the J gene lost 6 bases, with 8 bases spanning the gap. The CDR3 loop spans 11 amino acids. CDR3 in amino acids: CSASKGNGYTF. In DNA, the CDR3 is TGCAGTGCTAGCAAGGGGAATGGCTACACCTTC.

This clone has a single count. This sequence joins TRBV7-2 and TRBJ2-1; 9 bases map to TRBD2. In germline, CDR1 is SGHTA, CDR2 FQGNSA. The length of the CDR3 is 18 residues. Trimming cost V 0 bases and J 0 bases; bases outside gene matches: 6. The CDR3 spells CASSLALLAGPSYNEQFF. For the CDR3, the DNA is TGTGCCAGCAGCTTAGCGCTACTAGCGGGTCCCTCCTACAATGAGCAGTTCTTC.

This chain uses TRBV27 with TRBJ2-2, with D unclear. CDR3 length: 11 amino acids. Deletions cut 4 bases from V and 8 bases from J, with 5 bases between. Germline CDR1 is MNHEY and CDR2 is SMNVEV (reference sequence). For the CDR3, the DNA is TGTGCCAGCAGTTCTTCTGGGGAGCTGTTTTTT. Its protein is CASSSSGELFF.

The genes are TRBV19 and TRBJ1-2; the D gene is possibly TRBD1 (6 bases). The CDR3 is 12 amino acids. Germline assignment: CDR1 LNHDA and CDR2 SQIVND (reference sequence). V lost 8 bases and J lost 7, with 14 bases in between. As DNA, the CDR3 is TGTGCCAGTGGCGGGGGGCTTGGTGGCTACACCTTC. This translates into CASGGGLGGYTF.

The gene calls are TRBV5-6 and TRBJ2-5; D perhaps matches TRBD2 (6 bases). The germline V and J ends were trimmed by 1 base and 1 base, with 8 bases remaining between them. Germline loops: CDR1 SGHDT, CDR2 YYEEEE. This CDR3 contains 14 residues. CDR3 protein: CASSLLRGQETQYF. CDR3 sequence (DNA): TGTGCCAGCAGCTTGTTGCGGGGCCAAGAGACCCAGTACTTC.

This clone was seen more than once but under ten times. The genes are TRBV2 and TRBJ1-4; D gene ambiguous. From germline, CDR1 is SNHLY and CDR2 FYNNEI. The CDR3 has 13 residues. Trimming stripped 7 bases from V and 5 bases from J, with 11 bases between. The CDR3 bases are TGTGCCAGCACCTATACCCGAAATGAAAAACTGTTTTTT. As protein: CASTYTRNEKLFF.

The rearrangement joins TRBV5-1 to TRBJ2-2; 9 bases map to TRBD1. CDR1 SGHRS and CDR2 YFSETQ come from the germline V gene. The CDR3 covers 14 residues. Trimming at V came to 3 bases and at J to 7 bases, leaving 4 bases not matched to a gene. The CDR3: CASSSQGANGELFF. CDR3 nucleotide sequence: TGCGCCAGCAGCTCACAGGGGGCTAACGGGGAGCTGTTTTTT.

The genes are TRBV6-6 and TRBJ1-2; TRBD1 matches at 9 bases. Trimming removed 5 bases from V and 8 bases from J; junction bases left unmatched: 24. The CDR3 runs 19 residues. Germline V gene lookup returns CDR1 MNHNY and CDR2 SVGAGI (reference sequence). The CDR3 nucleotides are TGTGCCAGCAGTCCCAATAAGTCTTTCCGGGACAGGGTTCGGGACGGCTACACCTTC. Translating it yields CASSPNKSFRDRVRDGYTF.

The chain has TRBV6-6 and TRBJ1-5, with 10 bases matching TRBD1. The V and J ends lost 5 bases and 9 bases, in that order; junction bases with no gene match: 13. Germline V gene lookup returns CDR1 MNHNY and CDR2 SVGAGI (reference sequence). CDR3 length: 16 amino acids. For the CDR3, the DNA is TGTGCCAGCAGTCAGGGACAGGGGTGGAACAAAAGGCCCCAGCATTTT. Its translation is CASSQGQGWNKRPQHF.

CDR3 region: CASSCAGQGCEQYF. DNA of the CDR3: TGTGCCAGCAGCTGTGCGGGACAGGGGTGCGAGCAGTACTTC. The chain combines TRBV3-1 (or the pseudogene TRBV3-2) with TRBJ2-7; 10 bases agree with TRBD1. Per germline, CDR1 LGHDT and CDR2 YNNKEL (reference sequence). The CDR3 is made up of 14 amino acids. The V segment lost 5 bases and the J segment 6 bases; nucleotides outside the gene matches: 7.

J is TRBJ1-1 and V is TRBV28; a possible D gene is TRBD1 (5 bases). The CDR3 sequence is 14 residues long. The V gene's germline CDR1 is MDHEN and CDR2 SYDVKM. V lost 3 bases to trimming and J lost 6 bases, with 14 bases between them. CDR3 residues: CASSLEAGQAEAFF. For the CDR3, the DNA is TGTGCCAGCAGTTTGGAGGCGGGGCAGGCTGAAGCTTTCTTT.